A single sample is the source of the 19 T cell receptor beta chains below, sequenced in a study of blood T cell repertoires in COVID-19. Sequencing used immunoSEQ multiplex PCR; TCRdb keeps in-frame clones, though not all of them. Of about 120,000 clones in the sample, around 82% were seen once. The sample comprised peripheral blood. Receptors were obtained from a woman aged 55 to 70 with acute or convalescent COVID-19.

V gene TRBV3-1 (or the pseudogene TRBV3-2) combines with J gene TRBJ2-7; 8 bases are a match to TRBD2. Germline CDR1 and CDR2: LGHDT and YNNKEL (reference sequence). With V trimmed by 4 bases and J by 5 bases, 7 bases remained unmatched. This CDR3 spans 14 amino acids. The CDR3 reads CASSPRGGAHEQYF. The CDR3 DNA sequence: TGTGCCAGCAGCCCCCGGGGGGGGGCGCACGAGCAGTACTTC.

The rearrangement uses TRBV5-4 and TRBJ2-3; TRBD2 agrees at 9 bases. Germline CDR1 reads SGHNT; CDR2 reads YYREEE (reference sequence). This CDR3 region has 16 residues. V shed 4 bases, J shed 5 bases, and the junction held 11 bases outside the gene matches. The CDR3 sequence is CASSGGRGGPGDTQYF. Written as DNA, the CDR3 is TGTGCCAGCAGCGGGGGGCGGGGGGGCCCGGGAGATACGCAGTATTTT.

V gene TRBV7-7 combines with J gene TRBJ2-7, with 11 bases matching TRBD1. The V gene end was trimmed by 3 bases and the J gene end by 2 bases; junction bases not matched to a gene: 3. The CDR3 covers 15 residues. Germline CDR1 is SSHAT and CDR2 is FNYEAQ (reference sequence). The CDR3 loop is CASSFGTGGTYEQYF. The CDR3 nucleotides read TGTGCCAGCAGCTTCGGGACAGGGGGTACCTACGAGCAGTACTTC.

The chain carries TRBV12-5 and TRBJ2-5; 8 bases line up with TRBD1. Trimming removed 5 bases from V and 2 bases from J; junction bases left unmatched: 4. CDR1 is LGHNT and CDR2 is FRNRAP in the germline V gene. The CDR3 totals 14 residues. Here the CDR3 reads CASGPGTGQETQYF. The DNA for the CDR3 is TGTGCTAGTGGTCCCGGGACAGGTCAAGAGACCCAGTACTTC.

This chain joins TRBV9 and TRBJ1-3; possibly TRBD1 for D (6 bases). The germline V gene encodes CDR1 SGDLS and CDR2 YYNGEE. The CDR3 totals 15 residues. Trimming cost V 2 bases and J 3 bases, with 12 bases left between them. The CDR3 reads CASSVLTGIGNTIYF. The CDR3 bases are TGTGCCAGCAGCGTTCTGACAGGAATTGGAAACACCATATATTTT.

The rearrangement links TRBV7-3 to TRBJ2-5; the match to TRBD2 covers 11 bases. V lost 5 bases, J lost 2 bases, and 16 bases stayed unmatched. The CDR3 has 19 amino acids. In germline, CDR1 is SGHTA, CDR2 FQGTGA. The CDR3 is CASSRGALAGGPSQETQYF. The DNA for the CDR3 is TGTGCCAGCAGCCGAGGTGCGCTAGCGGGGGGACCCTCACAAGAGACCCAGTACTTC.

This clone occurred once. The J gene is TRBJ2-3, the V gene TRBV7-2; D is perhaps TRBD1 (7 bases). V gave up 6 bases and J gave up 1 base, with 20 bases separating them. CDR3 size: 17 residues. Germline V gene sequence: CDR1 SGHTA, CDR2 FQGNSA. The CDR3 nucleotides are TGTGCCAGCAGGGAGGGGGCCGTCCTCCTAGGCACAGATACGCAGTATTTT. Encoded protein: CASREGAVLLGTDTQYF.

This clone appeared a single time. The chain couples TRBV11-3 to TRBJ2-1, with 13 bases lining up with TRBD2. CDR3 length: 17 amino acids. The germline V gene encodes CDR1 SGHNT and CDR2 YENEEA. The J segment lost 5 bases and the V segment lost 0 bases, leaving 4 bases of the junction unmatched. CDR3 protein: CASSLEVGTSGNNEQFF. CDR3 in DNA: TGTGCCAGCAGCTTAGAAGTGGGGACTAGCGGGAACAATGAGCAGTTCTTC.

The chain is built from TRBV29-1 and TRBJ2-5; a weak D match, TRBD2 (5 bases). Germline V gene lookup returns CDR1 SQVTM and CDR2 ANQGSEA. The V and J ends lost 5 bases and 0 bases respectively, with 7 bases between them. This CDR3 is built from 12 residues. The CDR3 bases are TGCAGCGTTTACGGGAACCAAGAGACCCAGTACTTC. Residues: CSVYGNQETQYF.

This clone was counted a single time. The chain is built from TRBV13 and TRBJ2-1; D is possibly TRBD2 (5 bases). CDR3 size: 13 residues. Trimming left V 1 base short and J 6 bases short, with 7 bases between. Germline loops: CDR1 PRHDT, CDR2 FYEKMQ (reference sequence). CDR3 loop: CASSLVRGNEQFF. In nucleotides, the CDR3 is TGTGCCAGCAGCTTAGTACGGGGCAATGAGCAGTTCTTC.

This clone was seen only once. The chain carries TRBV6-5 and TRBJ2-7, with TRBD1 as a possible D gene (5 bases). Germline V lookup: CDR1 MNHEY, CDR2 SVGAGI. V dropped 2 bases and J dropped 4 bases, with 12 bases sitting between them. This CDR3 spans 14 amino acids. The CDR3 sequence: CASSYGHLRYEQYF. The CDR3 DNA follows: TGTGCCAGCAGTTACGGACATTTGCGATACGAGCAGTACTTC.

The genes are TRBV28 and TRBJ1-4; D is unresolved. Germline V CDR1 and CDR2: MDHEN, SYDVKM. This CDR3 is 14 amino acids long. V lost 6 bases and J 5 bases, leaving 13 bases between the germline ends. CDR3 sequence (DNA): TGTGCCAGCAGATCCGGGATGCTAAATGAAAAACTGTTTTTT. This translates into CASRSGMLNEKLFF.

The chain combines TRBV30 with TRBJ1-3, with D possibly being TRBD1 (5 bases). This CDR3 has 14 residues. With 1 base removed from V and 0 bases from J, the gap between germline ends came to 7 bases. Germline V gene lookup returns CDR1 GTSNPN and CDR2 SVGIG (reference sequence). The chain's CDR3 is CAWSAGHSGNTIYF. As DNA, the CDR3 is TGTGCCTGGAGTGCTGGACACTCTGGAAACACCATATATTTT.

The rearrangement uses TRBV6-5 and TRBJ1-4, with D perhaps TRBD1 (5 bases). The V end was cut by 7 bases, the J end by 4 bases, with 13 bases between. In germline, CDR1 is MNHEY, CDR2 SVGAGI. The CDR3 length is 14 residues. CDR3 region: CASKQDTINEKLFF. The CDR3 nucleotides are TGTGCCAGCAAGCAGGACACGATTAATGAAAAACTGTTTTTT.

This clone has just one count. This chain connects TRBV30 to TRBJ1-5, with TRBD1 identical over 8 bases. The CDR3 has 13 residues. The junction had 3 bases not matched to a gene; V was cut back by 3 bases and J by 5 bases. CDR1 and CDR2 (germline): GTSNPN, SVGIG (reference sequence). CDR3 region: CAWSATGDQPQHF. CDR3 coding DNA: TGTGCCTGGAGCGCGACAGGGGATCAGCCCCAGCATTTT.

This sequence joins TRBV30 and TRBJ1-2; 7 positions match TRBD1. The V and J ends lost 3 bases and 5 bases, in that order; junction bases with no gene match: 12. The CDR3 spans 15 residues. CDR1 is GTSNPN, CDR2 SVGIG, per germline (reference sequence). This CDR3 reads CAWRRKTGLGYGYTF. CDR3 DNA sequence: TGTGCCTGGAGGCGAAAGACAGGGTTGGGTTATGGCTACACCTTC.

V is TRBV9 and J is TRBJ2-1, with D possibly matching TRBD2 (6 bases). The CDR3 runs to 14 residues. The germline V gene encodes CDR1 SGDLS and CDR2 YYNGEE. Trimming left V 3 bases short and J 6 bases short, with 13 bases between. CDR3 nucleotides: TGTGCCAGCAGCGCAACCCCGGGACTCAATGAGCAGTTCTTC. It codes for CASSATPGLNEQFF.

CDR3 sequence: CASSGDRFGEQYF. The CDR3 DNA sequence: TGTGCCAGCAGTGGTGACAGGTTTGGGGAGCAGTACTTC. The rearrangement uses TRBV12-3 or TRBV12-4 and TRBJ2-7; perhaps TRBD1 as D (6 bases). The CDR3 length is 13 residues. V lost 5 bases, J lost 7 bases, and 15 bases lay in between.

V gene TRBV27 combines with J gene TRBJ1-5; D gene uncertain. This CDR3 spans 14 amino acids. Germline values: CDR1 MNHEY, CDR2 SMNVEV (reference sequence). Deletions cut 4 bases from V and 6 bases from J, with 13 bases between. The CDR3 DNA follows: TGTGCCAGCAGTTACCGAGTTTCGAGTCAGCCCCAGCATTTT. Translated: CASSYRVSSQPQHF.